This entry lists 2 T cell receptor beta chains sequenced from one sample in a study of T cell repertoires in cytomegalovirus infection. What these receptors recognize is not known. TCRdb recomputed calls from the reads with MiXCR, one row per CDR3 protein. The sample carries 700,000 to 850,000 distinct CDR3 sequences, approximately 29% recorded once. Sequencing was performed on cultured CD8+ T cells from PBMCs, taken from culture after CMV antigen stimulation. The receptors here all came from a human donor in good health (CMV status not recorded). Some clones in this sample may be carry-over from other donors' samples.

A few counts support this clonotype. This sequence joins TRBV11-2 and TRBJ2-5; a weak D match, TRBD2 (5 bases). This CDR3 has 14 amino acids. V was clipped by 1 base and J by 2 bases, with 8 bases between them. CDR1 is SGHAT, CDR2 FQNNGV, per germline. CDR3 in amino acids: CASSLVALQETQYF. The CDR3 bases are TGTGCCAGCAGCTTAGTAGCGCTACAAGAGACCCAGTACTTC.

The CDR3 protein is CASSPDRVKDTQYF. For the CDR3, the DNA is TGTGCCAGCAGCCCGGACAGGGTTAAGGATACGCAGTATTTT. The chain uses TRBV28 and TRBJ2-3; TRBD1 agrees at 8 bases. The CDR3 covers 14 residues. Losses at the gene ends were 6 bases for V and 6 bases for J; bases not matched to a gene: 8. Germline assignment: CDR1 MDHEN and CDR2 SYDVKM.